The 21 T cell receptor beta chains below come from one sample, sequenced in a study of blood T cell repertoires in COVID-19. TCRdb keeps only in-frame clones here, not all; method: immunoSEQ multiplex PCR. The sample has more than 200,000 clones; about nine tenths are singletons. Material: PBMCs or T cells enriched from blood (not recorded which). The receptors originated from a man aged 30-40 years in a cohort exposed to, infected with or recovered from COVID-19 (not recorded which).

V gene TRBV5-6 combines with J gene TRBJ2-5; no definite D call. CDR3 length: 11 amino acids. CDR1 SGHDT and CDR2 YYEEEE come from the germline V gene. V lost 4 bases and J lost 5, with 6 bases in between. In nucleotides, the CDR3 is TGTGCCAGCAGCGCGAGTGAGACCCAGTACTTC. Translated, it gives CASSASETQYF.

The J gene is TRBJ2-7, the V gene TRBV27; D not certain. Germline V gene data show CDR1 as MNHEY and CDR2 as SMNVEV (reference sequence). CDR3 size: 14 residues. Trimming left V 5 bases short and J 2 bases short, with 13 bases between. CDR3 in amino acids: CASSRSQATYEQYF. CDR3 sequence (DNA): TGTGCCAGCAGTCGAAGCCAAGCTACCTACGAGCAGTACTTC.

This clone was recorded a few times. The limits of the CDR3 on the DNA are not certain, so only TCRdb's listed CDR3 is given. This chain links TRBV19 with TRBJ1-6; the table's D call TRBD1 went unverified against the DNA. 15 amino acids form the CDR3, both terminal residues included. Germline V gene lookup returns CDR1 LNHDA and CDR2 SQIVND (reference sequence). CDR3 loop: CASSTGGFGSGPLHF.

The chain is built from TRBV9 and TRBJ2-1; 10 bases align to TRBD2. With 0 bases clipped from V and 5 bases from J, the junction kept 2 bases outside the gene matches. CDR3 length: 15 residues. CDR1 and CDR2 from the germline V gene are SGDLS and YYNGEE. The CDR3 loop is CASSVAGLANNEQFF. The CDR3, as DNA: TGTGCCAGCAGCGTAGCGGGACTAGCGAACAATGAGCAGTTCTTC.

This clone showed up just once. The V gene is TRBV5-1, the J gene TRBJ2-2, with 11 bases lining up with TRBD2. The ends lost 6 bases at V and 5 bases at J; junction bases unmatched: 6. Germline values: CDR1 SGHRS, CDR2 YFSETQ. The CDR3 contains 15 residues. CDR3 protein: CASTGTSGFTGELFF. The CDR3 DNA reads as TGCGCCAGCACCGGGACTAGCGGATTTACCGGGGAGCTGTTTTTT.

The chain is built from TRBV29-1 and TRBJ1-1; D not certain. Trimming removed 6 bases from V and 0 bases from J, with 11 bases in between. The germline CDR1 and CDR2 sequences are SQVTM and ANQGSEA. This CDR3 is built from 13 residues. The CDR3 DNA sequence: TGCAGCGTCGAGAACCCGTTGAACACTGAAGCTTTCTTT. Protein: CSVENPLNTEAFF.

This chain uses TRBV25-1 with TRBJ2-1, with a tentative D call TRBD2 (6 bases). Per the germline V gene, CDR1 is MGHDK and CDR2 is SYGVNS. The CDR3 is made up of 14 amino acids. The V gene lost 6 bases and the J gene lost 5 bases, with 14 bases spanning the gap. This CDR3 is CASRGGGGNNEQFF. The CDR3, as DNA: TGTGCCAGCAGGGGAGGAGGAGGAAACAATGAGCAGTTCTTC. Complete variable domain (other parts from reference TRBV25-1 and TRBJ2-1): EADIYQTPRYLVIGTGKKITLECSQTMGHDKMYWYQQDPGMELHLIHYSYGVNSTEKGDLSSESTVSRIRTEHFPLTLESARPSHTSQYLCASRGGGGNNEQFFGPGTRLTVL.

The chain recombines TRBV6-5 with TRBJ1-4, with 8 bases lining up with TRBD1. Germline loops: CDR1 MNHEY, CDR2 SVGAGI. The CDR3 is 15 amino acids. With V trimmed by 2 bases and J by 5 bases, 4 bases remained unmatched. In nucleotides, the CDR3 is TGTGCCAGCAGTTACACAGGACAGGGAAATGAAAAACTGTTTTTT. Protein product: CASSYTGQGNEKLFF.

The CDR3 coding sequence is TGTGCCAGTAGTATAGAAAAGGGGAACTATGGCTACACCTTC. Protein: CASSIEKGNYGYTF. The chain employs TRBV19 and TRBJ1-2; D might be TRBD1 (5 bases). V was cut by 0 bases and J by 2 bases, with 7 bases left in between. This CDR3 is built from 14 residues. CDR1 and CDR2 (germline): LNHDA, SQIVND (reference sequence).

The rearrangement uses TRBV9 and TRBJ2-7, with D tentatively TRBD1 (5 bases). The CDR3 runs to 15 residues. Trimming removed 0 bases from V and 2 bases from J, with 12 bases in between. Germline CDR1 and CDR2: SGDLS and YYNGEE. As DNA, the CDR3 is TGTGCCAGCAGCGTAGCCCCGACAGCCACCTACGAGCAGTACTTC. Amino acid sequence: CASSVAPTATYEQYF.

A single count supports this clone. The V and J genes are TRBV10-3 and TRBJ2-7; the match to TRBD2 covers 9 bases. The germline V gene encodes CDR1 ENHRY and CDR2 SYGVKD. V trimming: 6 bases; J trimming: 3 bases; junction bases outside the gene matches: 9. The CDR3 spans 15 residues. The CDR3 spells CAIRPAGGRHYEQYF. The DNA of the CDR3 is TGTGCCATCAGGCCAGCGGGAGGCCGGCACTACGAGCAGTACTTC.

J is TRBJ1-2 and V is TRBV4-3; a possible D gene is TRBD1 (6 bases). The CDR3 consists of 13 residues. Trimming took 4 bases from V and 6 from J, leaving 12 bases between them. Germline V gene data show CDR1 as LGHNA and CDR2 as YSLEER. The DNA for the CDR3 is TGCGCCAGCAGCCCTTCCACAGGGAATGGCTACACCTTC. It yields the protein CASSPSTGNGYTF.

The V call is TRBV28, the J call TRBJ1-2, with D possibly being TRBD1 (6 bases). Per the germline V gene, CDR1 is MDHEN and CDR2 is SYDVKM. CDR3 size: 12 residues. The germline V and J ends were trimmed by 4 bases and 6 bases, with 9 bases remaining between them. The CDR3 DNA follows: TGTGCCAGCAGTTCGGACAGAAATGGCTACACCTTC. Protein product: CASSSDRNGYTF.

CDR3 region: CASSRRAQGIYGYTF. In nucleotides, the CDR3 is TGTGCCAGCAGCCGGCGTGCACAGGGAATCTATGGCTACACCTTC. V gene TRBV14 combines with J gene TRBJ1-2, with D perhaps TRBD1 (6 bases). Germline-derived CDR1 and CDR2 are SGHDN and FVKESK. The CDR3 is 15 residues long. Trimming pared 4 bases from V and 4 bases from J, leaving 16 bases between.

V and J are TRBV9 and TRBJ1-2; maybe TRBD1 (5 bases). This CDR3 has 13 amino acids. V gave up 5 bases and J gave up 8 bases, with 16 bases separating them. CDR1 and CDR2 from the germline V gene are SGDLS and YYNGEE. The CDR3 sequence is CASRGDRTMGYTF. CDR3 bases: TGTGCCAGCAGAGGAGACAGAACTATGGGCTACACCTTC.

J is TRBJ2-7 and V is TRBV5-1; 12 bases are shared with TRBD2. Trimming removed 2 bases from V and 5 bases from J; junction bases left unmatched: 5. The CDR3 extends over 15 amino acids. Looked up from germline, CDR1 is SGHRS and CDR2 is YFSETQ. CDR3 residues: CASSLLAGGVDEQYF. The DNA of the CDR3 is TGCGCCAGCAGCTTACTAGCGGGAGGAGTTGACGAGCAGTACTTC.

The chain is built from TRBV24-1 and TRBJ1-2; 7 bases fit TRBD1. CDR1 and CDR2 (germline): KGHDR, SFDVKD. This CDR3 region has 14 residues. The junction had 8 bases not matched to a gene; V was cut back by 3 bases and J by 8 bases. CDR3 DNA: TGTGCCACCAGTGATGTAGACAGGGTTGGGGGCTACACCTTC. It codes for CATSDVDRVGGYTF.

This clone was seen just once. The rearrangement links TRBV6-2 or TRBV6-3 to TRBJ2-7, with D perhaps matching TRBD2 (5 bases). This CDR3 is built from 15 residues. The germline gives CDR1 MNHEY, CDR2 SVGEGT. V lost 5 bases to trimming and J lost 1 base, with 15 bases between them. The CDR3 DNA reads TGTGCCAGCAGTACGACACGTCGGGGATCCTACGAGCAGTACTTC. This translates into CASSTTRRGSYEQYF.

The chain is built from TRBV21-1 and TRBJ1-1; the D call in the table, TRBD1, was not verified against the DNA. TRBV21-1 is listed as a pseudogene. This CDR3 has 17 residues. The CDR3 reads CASSKVWTARLNTEAFF. CDR3 DNA sequence: TGTGCCAGCAGCAAAGTATGGACAGCCCGACTGAACACTGAAGCTTTCTTT.

The chain joins TRBV27 to TRBJ2-3; 7 bases align to TRBD2. Germline loops: CDR1 MNHEY, CDR2 SMNVEV (reference sequence). This CDR3 comprises 13 residues. Trimming took 6 bases from V and 8 from J; bases not matched to a gene: 8. The CDR3 region has the DNA TGTGCCAGCAGCGGACTAGGTTCAGCTACGCAGTATTTT. This codes for CASSGLGSATQYF.

The genes are TRBV28 and TRBJ2-5, with D perhaps TRBD1 (5 bases). Germline CDR1 MDHEN, CDR2 SYDVKM. This CDR3 spans 14 amino acids. The V gene lost 6 bases and the J gene lost 9 bases, with 20 bases spanning the gap. This CDR3 reads CASSSLGALMAQYF. The DNA for the CDR3 is TGTGCCAGCAGCTCCTTAGGGGCCCTTATGGCCCAGTACTTC.